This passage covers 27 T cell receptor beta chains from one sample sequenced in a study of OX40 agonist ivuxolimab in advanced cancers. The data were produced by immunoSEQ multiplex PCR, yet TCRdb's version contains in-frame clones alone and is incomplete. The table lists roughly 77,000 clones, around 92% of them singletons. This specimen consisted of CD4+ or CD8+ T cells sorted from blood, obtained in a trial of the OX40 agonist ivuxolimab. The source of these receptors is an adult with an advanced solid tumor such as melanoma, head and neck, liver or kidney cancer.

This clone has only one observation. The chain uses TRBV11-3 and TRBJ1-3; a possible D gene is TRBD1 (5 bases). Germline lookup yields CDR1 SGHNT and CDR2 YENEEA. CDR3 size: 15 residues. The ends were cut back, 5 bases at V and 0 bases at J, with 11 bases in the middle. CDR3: CASSVDGTSGNTIYF. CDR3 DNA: TGTGCCAGCAGCGTGGACGGGACCTCTGGAAACACCATATATTTT.

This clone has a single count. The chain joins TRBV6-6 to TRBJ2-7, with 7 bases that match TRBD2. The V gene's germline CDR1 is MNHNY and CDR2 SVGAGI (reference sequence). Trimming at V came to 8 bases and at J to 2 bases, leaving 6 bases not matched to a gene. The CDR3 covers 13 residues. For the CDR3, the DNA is TGTGCCAGCGGAGCGGGAAACCCCTACGAGCAGTACTTC. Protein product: CASGAGNPYEQYF.

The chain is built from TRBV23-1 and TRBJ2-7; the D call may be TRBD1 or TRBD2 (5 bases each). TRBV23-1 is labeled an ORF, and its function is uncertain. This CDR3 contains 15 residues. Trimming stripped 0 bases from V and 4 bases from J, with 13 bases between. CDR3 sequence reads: CASSQSGVAGYEQYF. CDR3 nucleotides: TGCGCCAGCAGTCAATCAGGGGTGGCGGGTTACGAGCAGTACTTC.

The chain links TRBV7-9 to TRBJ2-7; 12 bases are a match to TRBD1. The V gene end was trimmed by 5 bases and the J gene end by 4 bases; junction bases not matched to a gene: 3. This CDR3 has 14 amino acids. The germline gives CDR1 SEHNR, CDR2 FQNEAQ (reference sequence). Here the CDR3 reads CASSRDRGRYEQYF. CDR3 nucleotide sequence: TGTGCCAGCAGCCGGGACAGGGGGCGGTACGAGCAGTACTTC.

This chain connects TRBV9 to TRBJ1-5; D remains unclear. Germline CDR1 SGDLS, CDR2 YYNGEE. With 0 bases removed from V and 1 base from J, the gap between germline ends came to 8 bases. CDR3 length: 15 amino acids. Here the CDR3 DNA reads TGTGCCAGCAGCGTAGGTTCTGGAAGCAATCAGCCCCAGCATTTT. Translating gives CASSVGSGSNQPQHF. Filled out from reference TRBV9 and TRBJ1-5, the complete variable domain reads DSGVTQTPKHLITATGQRVTLRCSPRSGDLSVYWYQQSLDQGLQFLIQYYNGEERAKGNILERFSAQQFPDLHSELNLSSLELGDSALYFCASSVGSGSNQPQHFGDGTRLSIL.

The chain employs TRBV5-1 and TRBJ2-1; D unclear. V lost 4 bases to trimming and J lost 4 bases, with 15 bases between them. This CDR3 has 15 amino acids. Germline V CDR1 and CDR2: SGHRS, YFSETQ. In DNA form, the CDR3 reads TGCGCCAGCAGCCTCAGGCCGGACCGGTACAATGAGCAGTTCTTC. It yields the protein CASSLRPDRYNEQFF.

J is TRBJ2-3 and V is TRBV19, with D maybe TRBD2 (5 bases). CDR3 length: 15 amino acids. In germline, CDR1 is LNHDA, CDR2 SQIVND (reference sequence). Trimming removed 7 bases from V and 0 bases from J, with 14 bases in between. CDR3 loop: CASTPYGGSTDTQYF. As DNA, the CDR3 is TGTGCCAGTACCCCCTATGGAGGAAGCACAGATACGCAGTATTTT.

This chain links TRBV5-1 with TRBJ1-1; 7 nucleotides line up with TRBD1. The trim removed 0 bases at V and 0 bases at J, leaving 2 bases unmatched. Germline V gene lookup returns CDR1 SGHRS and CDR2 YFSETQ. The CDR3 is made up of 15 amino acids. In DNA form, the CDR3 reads TGCGCCAGCAGCTTGGTAGGACAGGTGAACACTGAAGCTTTCTTT. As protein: CASSLVGQVNTEAFF.

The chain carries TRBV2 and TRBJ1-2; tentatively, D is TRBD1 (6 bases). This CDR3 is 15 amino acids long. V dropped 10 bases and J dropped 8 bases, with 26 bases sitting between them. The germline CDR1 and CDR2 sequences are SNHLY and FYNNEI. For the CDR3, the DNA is TGTGCCACTTCGCCGATTGGACAGCCATCTCGGGGCTACACCTTC. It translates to CATSPIGQPSRGYTF.

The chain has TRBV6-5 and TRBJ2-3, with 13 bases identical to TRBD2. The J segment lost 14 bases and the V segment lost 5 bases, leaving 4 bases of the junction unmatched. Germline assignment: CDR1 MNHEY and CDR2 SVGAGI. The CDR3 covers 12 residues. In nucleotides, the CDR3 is TGTGCCAGCAGTACCCGGACTAGCGGGAGGTATTTT. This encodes CASSTRTSGRYF.

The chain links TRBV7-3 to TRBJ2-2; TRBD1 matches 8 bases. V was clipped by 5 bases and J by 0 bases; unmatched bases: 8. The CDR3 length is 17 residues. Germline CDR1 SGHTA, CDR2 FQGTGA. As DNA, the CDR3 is TGTGCCAGCAGCCCTTCCCCGGGACAGGCGAACACCGGGGAGCTGTTTTTT. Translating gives CASSPSPGQANTGELFF.

The CDR3 nucleotides read TGTGCCAGCAGCGAGAGTTTTGGTACTGGGCAGTACTTC. Translating it yields CASSESFGTGQYF. The rearrangement links TRBV7-6 to TRBJ2-7; no definite D call. Trimming took 5 bases from V and 9 from J, leaving 17 bases between them. The CDR3 covers 13 residues. Germline lookup yields CDR1 SGHVS and CDR2 FNYEAQ. Filled out from reference TRBV7-6 and TRBJ2-7, the complete variable domain reads GAGVSQSPRYKVTKRGQDVALRCDPISGHVSLYWYRQALGQGPEFLTYFNYEAQQDKSGLPNDRFSAERPEGSISTLTIQRTEQRDSAMYRCASSESFGTGQYFGPGTRLTVT.

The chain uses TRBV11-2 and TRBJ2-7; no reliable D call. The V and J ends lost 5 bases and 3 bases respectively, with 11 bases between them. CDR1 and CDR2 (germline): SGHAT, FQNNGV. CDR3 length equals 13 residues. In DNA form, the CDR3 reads TGTGCCAGCAGCCTACTTCGCTTCTACGAGCAGTACTTC. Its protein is CASSLLRFYEQYF.

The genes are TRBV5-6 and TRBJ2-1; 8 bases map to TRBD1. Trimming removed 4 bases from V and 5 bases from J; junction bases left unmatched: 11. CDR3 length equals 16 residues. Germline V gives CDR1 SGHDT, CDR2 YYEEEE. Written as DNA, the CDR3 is TGTGCCAGCAGCCTTCCGACGGGACAGGAGGACAATGAGCAGTTCTTC. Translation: CASSLPTGQEDNEQFF.

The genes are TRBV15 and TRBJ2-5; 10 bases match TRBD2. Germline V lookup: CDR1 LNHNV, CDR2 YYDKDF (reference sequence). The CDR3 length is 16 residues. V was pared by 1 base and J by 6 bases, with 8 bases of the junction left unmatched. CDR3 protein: CATSRVVAGGFQTQYF. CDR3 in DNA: TGTGCCACCAGCAGAGTAGTAGCGGGAGGCTTTCAGACCCAGTACTTC.

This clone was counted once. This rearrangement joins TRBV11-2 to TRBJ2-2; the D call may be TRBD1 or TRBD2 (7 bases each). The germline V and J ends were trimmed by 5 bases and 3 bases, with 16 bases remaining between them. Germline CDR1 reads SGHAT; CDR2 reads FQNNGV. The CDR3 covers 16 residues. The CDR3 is CASSPRGGGHTGELFF. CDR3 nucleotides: TGTGCCAGCAGCCCGCGGGGAGGGGGCCACACCGGGGAGCTGTTTTTT.

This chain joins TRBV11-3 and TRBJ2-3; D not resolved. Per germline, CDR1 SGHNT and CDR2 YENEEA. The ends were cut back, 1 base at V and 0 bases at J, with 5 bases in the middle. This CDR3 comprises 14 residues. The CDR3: CASSLVSSTDTQYF. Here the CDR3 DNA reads TGTGCCAGCAGCTTAGTCTCCAGCACAGATACGCAGTATTTT.

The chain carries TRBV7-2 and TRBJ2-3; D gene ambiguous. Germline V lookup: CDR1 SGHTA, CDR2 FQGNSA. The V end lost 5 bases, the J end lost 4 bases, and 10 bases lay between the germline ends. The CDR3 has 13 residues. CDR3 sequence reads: CASSRLGADTQYF. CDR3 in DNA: TGTGCCAGCAGCCGTCTTGGGGCAGATACGCAGTATTTT.

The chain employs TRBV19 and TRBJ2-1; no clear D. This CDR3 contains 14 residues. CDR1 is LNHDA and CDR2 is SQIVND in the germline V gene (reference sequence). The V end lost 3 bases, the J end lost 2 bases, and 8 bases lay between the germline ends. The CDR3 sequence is CASSIGSAYNEQFF. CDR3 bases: TGTGCCAGTAGTATCGGGTCAGCCTACAATGAGCAGTTCTTC.

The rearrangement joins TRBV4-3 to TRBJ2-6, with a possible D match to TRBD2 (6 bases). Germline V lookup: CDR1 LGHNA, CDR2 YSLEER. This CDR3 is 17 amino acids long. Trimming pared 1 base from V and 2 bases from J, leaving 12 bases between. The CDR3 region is CASSQVTSNPGANVLTF. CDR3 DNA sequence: TGCGCCAGCAGCCAAGTGACTAGTAACCCTGGGGCCAACGTCCTGACTTTC.

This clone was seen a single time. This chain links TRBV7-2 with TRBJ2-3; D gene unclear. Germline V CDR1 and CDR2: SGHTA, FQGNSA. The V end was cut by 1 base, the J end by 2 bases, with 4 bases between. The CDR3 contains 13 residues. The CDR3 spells CASSLGDTDTQYF. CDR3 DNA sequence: TGTGCCAGCAGCTTAGGGGACACAGATACGCAGTATTTT. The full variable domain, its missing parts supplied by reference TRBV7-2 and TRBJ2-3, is GAGVSQSPSNKVTEKGKDVELRCDPISGHTALYWYRQSLGQGLEFLIYFQGNSAPDKSGLPSDRFSAERTGGSVSTLTIQRTQQEDSAVYLCASSLGDTDTQYFGPGTRLTVL.

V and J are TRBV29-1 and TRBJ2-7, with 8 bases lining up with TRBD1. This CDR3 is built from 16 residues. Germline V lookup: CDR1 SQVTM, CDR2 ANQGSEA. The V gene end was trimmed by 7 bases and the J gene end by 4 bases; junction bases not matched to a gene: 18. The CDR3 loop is CSAEGQEGAGGYEQYF. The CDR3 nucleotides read TGCAGCGCCGAGGGACAGGAGGGAGCTGGGGGATACGAGCAGTACTTC.

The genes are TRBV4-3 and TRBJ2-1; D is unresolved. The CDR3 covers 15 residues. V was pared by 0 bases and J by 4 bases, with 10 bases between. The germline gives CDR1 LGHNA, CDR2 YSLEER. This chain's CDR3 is CASSQDVARYNEQFF. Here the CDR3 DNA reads TGCGCCAGCAGCCAAGACGTTGCGCGATACAATGAGCAGTTCTTC.

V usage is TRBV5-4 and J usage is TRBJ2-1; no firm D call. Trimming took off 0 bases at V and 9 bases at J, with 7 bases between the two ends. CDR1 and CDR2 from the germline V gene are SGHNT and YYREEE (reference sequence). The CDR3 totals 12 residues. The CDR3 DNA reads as TGTGCCAGCAGCTTGGCCGCGACTGAGCAGTTCTTC. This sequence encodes CASSLAATEQFF.

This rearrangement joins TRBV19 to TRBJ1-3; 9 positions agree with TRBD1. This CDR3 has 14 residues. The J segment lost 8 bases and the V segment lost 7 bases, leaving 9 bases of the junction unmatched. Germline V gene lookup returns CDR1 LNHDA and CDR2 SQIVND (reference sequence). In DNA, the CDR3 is TGTGCCAGTACCTCGCCGGGACAGGGAGACACCATATATTTT. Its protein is CASTSPGQGDTIYF.

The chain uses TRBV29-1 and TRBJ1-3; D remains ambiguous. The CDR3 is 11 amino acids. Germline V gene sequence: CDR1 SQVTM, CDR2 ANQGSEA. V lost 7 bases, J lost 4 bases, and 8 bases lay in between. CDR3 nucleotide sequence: TGCAGCGGTGACGTCGGAAACACCATATATTTT. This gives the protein CSGDVGNTIYF.

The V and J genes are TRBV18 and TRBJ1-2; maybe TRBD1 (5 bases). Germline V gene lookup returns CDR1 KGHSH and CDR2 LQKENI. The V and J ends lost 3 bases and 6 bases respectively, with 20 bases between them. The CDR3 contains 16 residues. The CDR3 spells CASSPAGTSRRDGYTF. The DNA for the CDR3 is TGTGCCAGCTCACCGGCCGGGACGTCCCGGAGGGATGGCTACACCTTC.